This TCR beta chain was recovered during a study of blood T cell repertoires in COVID-19. Study in general: Spain, Italy and the United States supplied samples that represented acute and convalescent COVID-19. T cells, B-cell-depleted T cells, or PBMCs supplied cDNA or gDNA.

Germline V lookup: CDR1 LNHDA, CDR2 SQIVND (reference sequence). The CDR3 spans 10 residues. Trimming removed 7 bases at V and 7 bases at J, with 5 bases between. Seattle participants joined during active infection and were tracked over time. In the original analysis: Amplification with reference gene primers provided the estimates of nucleated cell counts. Method: immunoSEQ multiplex PCR; TCRdb's copy keeps in-frame clones and lacks some. V, J and clone size derive from that table, while D and trimming were established from the DNA sequence. The sample contains about 440,000 clones, more than 70% of which appear only once.

The material sequenced was peripheral blood. This sequence joins TRBV19 and TRBJ1-5; D gene ambiguous. The sequence came from a woman between 45 and 65 years old with COVID-19, enrolled during active disease. For the CDR3, the DNA is TGTGCCAGTAACTGGCAGCCCCAGCATTTT. Its translation is CASNWQPQHF.